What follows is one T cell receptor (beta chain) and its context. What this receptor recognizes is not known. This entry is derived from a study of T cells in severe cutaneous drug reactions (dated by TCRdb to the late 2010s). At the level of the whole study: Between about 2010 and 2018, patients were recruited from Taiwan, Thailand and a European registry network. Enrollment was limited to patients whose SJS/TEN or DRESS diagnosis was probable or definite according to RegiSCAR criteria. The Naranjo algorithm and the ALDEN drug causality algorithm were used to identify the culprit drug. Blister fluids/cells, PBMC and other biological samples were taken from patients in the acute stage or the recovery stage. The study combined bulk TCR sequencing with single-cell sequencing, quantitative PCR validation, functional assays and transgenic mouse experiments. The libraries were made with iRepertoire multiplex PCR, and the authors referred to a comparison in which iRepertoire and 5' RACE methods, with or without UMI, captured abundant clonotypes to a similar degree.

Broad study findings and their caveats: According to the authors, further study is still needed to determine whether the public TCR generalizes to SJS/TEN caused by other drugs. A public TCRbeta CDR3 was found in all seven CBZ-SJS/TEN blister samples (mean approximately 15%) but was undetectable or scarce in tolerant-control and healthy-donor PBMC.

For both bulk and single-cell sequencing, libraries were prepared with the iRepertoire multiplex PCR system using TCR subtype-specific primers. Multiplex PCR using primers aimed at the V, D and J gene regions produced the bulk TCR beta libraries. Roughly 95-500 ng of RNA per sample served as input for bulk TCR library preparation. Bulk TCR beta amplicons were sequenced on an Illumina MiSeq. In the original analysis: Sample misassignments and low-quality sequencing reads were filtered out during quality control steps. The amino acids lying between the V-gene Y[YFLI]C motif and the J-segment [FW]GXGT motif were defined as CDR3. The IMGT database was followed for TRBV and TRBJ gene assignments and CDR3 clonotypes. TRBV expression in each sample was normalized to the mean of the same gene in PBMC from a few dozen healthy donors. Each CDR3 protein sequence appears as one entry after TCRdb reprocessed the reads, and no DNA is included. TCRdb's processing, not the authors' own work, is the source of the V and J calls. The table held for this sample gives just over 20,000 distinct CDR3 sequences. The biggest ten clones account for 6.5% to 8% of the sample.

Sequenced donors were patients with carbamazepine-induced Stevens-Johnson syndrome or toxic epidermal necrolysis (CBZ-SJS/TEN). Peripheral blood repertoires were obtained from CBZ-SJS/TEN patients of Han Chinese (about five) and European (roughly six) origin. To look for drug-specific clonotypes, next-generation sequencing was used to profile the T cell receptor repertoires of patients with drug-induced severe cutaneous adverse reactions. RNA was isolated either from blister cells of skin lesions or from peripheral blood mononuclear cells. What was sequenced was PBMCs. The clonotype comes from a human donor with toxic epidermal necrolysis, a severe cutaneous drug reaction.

The CDR3 region reads CASSPAGGHYNNQPQHF. Recombination joined TRBV7-2 with TRBJ1-5; the TCRdb D gene call, TRBD1, has no DNA to confirm it. The CDR3 measures 17 amino acids from cysteine to phenylalanine. The entry carries no DNA sequence. Via the germline V gene, CDR1 is SGHTA and CDR2 FQGNSA. This CDR3, with the reference TRBV7-2 and TRBJ1-5 proteins standing in past its ends, gives the full variable domain GAGVSQSPSNKVTEKGKDVELRCDPISGHTALYWYRQSLGQGLEFLIYFQGNSAPDKSGLPSDRFSAERTGGSVSTLTIQRTQQEDSAVYLCASSPAGGHYNNQPQHFGDGTRLSIL.